This is a list of T cell receptor beta chains from one sample in a study of shared clonotypes between healthy human individuals. Clones were sequenced by immunoSEQ multiplex PCR, and TCRdb holds only the in-frame ones, with some missing. The data contain a few million clones, approximately 94% of them singletons. Sequences were obtained from naive CD4+ T cells sorted from blood. The receptor set was obtained from a man between 18 and 35 years old in good health. Both conserved end residues are part of each CDR3. A D gene is named only where the DNA matches it firmly.

J: TRBJ2-1; D: NA; V: TRBV5-8; CDR3: CASSSLTAASSYNEQFF; DNA: TGTGCCAGCAGCTCCCTTACAGCGGCGAGCTCCTACAATGAGCAGTTCTTC
J: TRBJ2-1; D: NA; V: TRBV11-1; CDR3: CASSQDRDNEQFF; DNA: TGTGCCAGCAGCCAAGACAGAGACAATGAGCAGTTCTTC
J: TRBJ1-2; D: NA; V: TRBV6-6; CDR3: CASIHGQGPNGYTF; DNA: TGTGCCAGCATTCATGGGCAAGGACCCAATGGCTACACCTTC
J: TRBJ2-1; D: NA; V: TRBV2; CDR3: CASSGSLNRRNEQFF; DNA: TGTGCCAGCAGTGGGAGCCTGAACCGTCGTAATGAGCAGTTCTTC
J: TRBJ1-4; D: TRBD1; V: TRBV5-6; CDR3: CASSRDREAEKLFF; DNA: TGTGCCAGCAGCCGGGACAGGGAGGCTGAAAAACTGTTTTTT
J: TRBJ1-6; D: TRBD1; V: TRBV27; CDR3: CASRRQGSYNSPLHF; DNA: TGTGCCAGCAGGCGACAGGGCTCCTATAATTCACCCCTCCACTTT
J: TRBJ1-2; D: NA; V: TRBV4-3; CDR3: CASSQGPPGVGYTF; DNA: TGCGCCAGCAGCCAAGGCCCACCGGGGGTTGGCTACACCTTC
J: TRBJ2-2; D: TRBD2; V: TRBV5-4; CDR3: CASSTGLAGGNTGELFF; DNA: TGTGCCAGCAGCACAGGACTAGCGGGAGGGAACACCGGGGAGCTGTTTTTT
J: TRBJ2-5; D: TRBD2; V: TRBV5-4; CDR3: CASSLGLAGGQETQYF; DNA: TGTGCCAGCAGCTTGGGACTCGCGGGAGGTCAGGAGACCCAGTACTTC
J: TRBJ1-5; D: TRBD1; V: TRBV6-7; CDR3: CASSYPSEGARQPQHF; DNA: TGTGCCAGCAGTTACCCTTCCGAGGGGGCTAGGCAGCCCCAGCATTTT
J: TRBJ2-2; D: NA; V: TRBV9; CDR3: CASSVTGKSGELFF; DNA: TGTGCCAGCAGCGTAACAGGGAAGTCCGGGGAGCTGTTTTTT
J: TRBJ2-1; D: NA; V: TRBV7-2; CDR3: CASRRGTWDEQFF; DNA: TGTGCCAGCCGACGTGGGACCTGGGATGAGCAGTTCTTC
J: TRBJ1-5; D: NA; V: TRBV6-1; CDR3: CASSEGPNQPQHF; DNA: TGTGCCAGCAGTGAAGGGCCCAATCAGCCCCAGCATTTT
J: TRBJ1-5; D: TRBD1; V: TRBV28; CDR3: CASSGQGSVGAQHF; DNA: TGTGCCAGCAGTGGACAGGGGAGTGTTGGGGCCCAGCATTTT
J: TRBJ2-7; D: NA; V: TRBV5-1; CDR3: CASREAGHTPYEQYF; DNA: TGCGCCAGCAGAGAGGCGGGACACACACCCTACGAGCAGTACTTC
J: TRBJ2-6; D: NA; V: TRBV6-5; CDR3: CASSYRGSGANVLTF; DNA: TGTGCCAGCAGTTACAGGGGCTCTGGGGCCAACGTCCTGACTTTC
J: TRBJ1-5; D: TRBD1; V: TRBV2; CDR3: CASRAGGLSPFGGNQPQHF; DNA: TGTGCCAGCAGGGCAGGGGGCTTGAGCCCTTTCGGGGGCAATCAGCCCCAGCATTTT
J: TRBJ2-1; D: TRBD2; V: TRBV7-3; CDR3: CASSPPTSGGASEQFF; DNA: TGTGCCAGCAGCCCGCCTACTAGCGGGGGGGCCAGTGAGCAGTTCTTC
J: TRBJ2-3; D: TRBD2; V: TRBV5-4; CDR3: CASSLKEAGAGDTQYF; DNA: TGTGCCAGCAGCTTAAAGGAAGCGGGGGCCGGAGATACGCAGTATTTT
J: TRBJ1-5; D: TRBD1; V: TRBV6-1; CDR3: CASVSGGSNQPQHF; DNA: TGTGCCAGCGTCTCAGGGGGAAGCAATCAGCCCCAGCATTTT
J: TRBJ1-1; D: TRBD1; V: TRBV7-9; CDR3: CASSSPERQGAATEAFF; DNA: TGTGCCAGCAGCTCCCCCGAGCGACAGGGGGCAGCGACTGAAGCTTTCTTT
J: TRBJ2-5; D: NA; V: TRBV4-3; CDR3: CASSQGGTGVKETQYF; DNA: TGCGCCAGCAGCCAAGGGGGAACCGGGGTAAAAGAGACCCAGTACTTC
J: TRBJ1-2; D: TRBD1; V: TRBV6-6; CDR3: CASSATGSGYTF; DNA: TGTGCCAGCAGTGCGACAGGGAGTGGCTACACCTTC
J: TRBJ2-1; D: TRBD1; V: TRBV30; CDR3: CAWSGRGPHNEQFF; DNA: TGTGCCTGGAGTGGCAGGGGGCCCCACAATGAGCAGTTCTTC
J: TRBJ1-1; D: NA; V: TRBV6-5; CDR3: CASSYSVRVNTEAFF; DNA: TGTGCCAGCAGTTACTCAGTCAGGGTGAACACTGAAGCTTTCTTT
J: TRBJ2-3; D: NA; V: TRBV29-1; CDR3: CSVDPTSTDTQYF; DNA: TGCAGCGTTGACCCAACCAGCACAGATACGCAGTATTTT
J: TRBJ2-7; D: NA; V: TRBV11-2; CDR3: CASSLLYRQGGETEQYF; DNA: TGTGCCAGCAGCTTATTATACAGACAGGGCGGGGAGACCGAGCAGTACTTC
J: TRBJ2-1; D: TRBD2; V: TRBV7-2; CDR3: CASSRDSAGDYNEQFF; DNA: TGTGCCAGCAGCCGTGACTCAGCGGGGGACTACAATGAGCAGTTCTTC
J: TRBJ1-4; D: NA; V: TRBV7-9; CDR3: CASSLGIVTNEKLFF; DNA: TGTGCCAGCAGCTTAGGGATAGTAACTAATGAAAAACTGTTTTTT
J: TRBJ2-2; D: TRBD1; V: TRBV19; CDR3: CASRTGSVSGELFF; DNA: TGTGCCAGTCGGACAGGGTCCGTGTCCGGGGAGCTGTTTTTT
J: TRBJ2-1; D: TRBD2; V: TRBV18; CDR3: CASSPPGVAGSVEQFF; DNA: TGTGCCAGCTCACCACCGGGGGTAGCGGGGAGCGTAGAGCAGTTCTTC
J: TRBJ2-5; D: NA; V: TRBV5-4; CDR3: CASSRGGFQETQYF; DNA: TGTGCCAGCAGCCGTGGCGGGTTCCAAGAGACCCAGTACTTC